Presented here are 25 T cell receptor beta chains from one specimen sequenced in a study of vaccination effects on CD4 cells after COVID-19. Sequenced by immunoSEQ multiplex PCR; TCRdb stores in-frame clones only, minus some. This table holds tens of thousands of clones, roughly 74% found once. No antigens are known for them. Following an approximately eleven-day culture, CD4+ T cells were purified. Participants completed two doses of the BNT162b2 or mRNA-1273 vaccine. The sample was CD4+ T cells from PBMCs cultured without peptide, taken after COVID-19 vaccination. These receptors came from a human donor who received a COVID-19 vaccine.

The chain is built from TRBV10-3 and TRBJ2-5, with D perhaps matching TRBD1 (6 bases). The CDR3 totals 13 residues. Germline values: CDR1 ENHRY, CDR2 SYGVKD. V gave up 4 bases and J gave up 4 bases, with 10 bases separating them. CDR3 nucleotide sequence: TGTGCCATCAGTGCCGCAGGGGTAGAGACCCAGTACTTC. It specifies CAISAAGVETQYF.

The CDR3 DNA is TGTGCCAGCAGCCGCGGGAGTCCGTACGAGCAGTACTTC. It is translated as CASSRGSPYEQYF. The chain recombines TRBV14 with TRBJ2-7; TRBD2 matches at 7 bases. The CDR3 has 13 amino acids. The J segment lost 4 bases and the V segment lost 4 bases, leaving 4 bases of the junction unmatched. Germline V lookup: CDR1 SGHDN, CDR2 FVKESK.

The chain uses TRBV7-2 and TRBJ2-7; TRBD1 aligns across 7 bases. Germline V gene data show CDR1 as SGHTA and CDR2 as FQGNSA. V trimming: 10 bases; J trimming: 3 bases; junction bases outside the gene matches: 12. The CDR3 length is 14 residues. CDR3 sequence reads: CATRLDRVGYEQYF. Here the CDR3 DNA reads TGTGCCACCAGACTCGACAGGGTCGGCTACGAGCAGTACTTC.

This chain's CDR3 is CASRWGGGSYEQYF. Written as DNA, the CDR3 is TGTGCCAGCAGATGGGGGGGCGGAAGTTACGAGCAGTACTTC. The chain is built from TRBV2 and TRBJ2-7, with D possibly matching TRBD2 (7 bases). Trimming removed 6 bases at V and 4 bases at J, with 16 bases between. Germline CDR1 is SNHLY and CDR2 is FYNNEI. This CDR3 region has 14 residues.

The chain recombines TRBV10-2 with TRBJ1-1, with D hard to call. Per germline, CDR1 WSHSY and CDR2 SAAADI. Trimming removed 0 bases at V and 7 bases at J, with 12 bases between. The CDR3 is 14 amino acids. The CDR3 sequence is CASSESSRQNEAFF. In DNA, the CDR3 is TGCGCCAGCAGTGAGTCGTCTCGTCAGAATGAAGCTTTCTTT.

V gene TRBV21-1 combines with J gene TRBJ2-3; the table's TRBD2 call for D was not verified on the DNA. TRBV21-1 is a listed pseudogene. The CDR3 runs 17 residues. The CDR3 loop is CASSKAGRGRNTDTQYF. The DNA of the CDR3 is TGTGCCAGCAGCAAAGCGGGGCGCGGGAGGAACACAGATACGCAGTATTTT.

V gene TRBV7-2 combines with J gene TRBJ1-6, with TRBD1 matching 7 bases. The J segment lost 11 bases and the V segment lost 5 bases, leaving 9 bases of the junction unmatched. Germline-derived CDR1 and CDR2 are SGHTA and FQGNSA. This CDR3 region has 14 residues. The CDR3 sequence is CASSGRQGEAPLHF. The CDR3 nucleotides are TGTGCCAGCAGCGGACGACAGGGCGAGGCACCCCTCCACTTT. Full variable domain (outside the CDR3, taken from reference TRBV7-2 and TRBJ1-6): GAGVSQSPSNKVTEKGKDVELRCDPISGHTALYWYRQSLGQGLEFLIYFQGNSAPDKSGLPSDRFSAERTGGSVSTLTIQRTQQEDSAVYLCASSGRQGEAPLHFGNGTRLTVT.

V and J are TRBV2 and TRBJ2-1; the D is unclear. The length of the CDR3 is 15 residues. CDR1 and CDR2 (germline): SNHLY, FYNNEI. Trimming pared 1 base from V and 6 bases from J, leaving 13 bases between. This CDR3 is CASSEGRTERNEQFF. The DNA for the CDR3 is TGTGCCAGCAGTGAAGGTCGGACGGAACGCAATGAGCAGTTCTTC.

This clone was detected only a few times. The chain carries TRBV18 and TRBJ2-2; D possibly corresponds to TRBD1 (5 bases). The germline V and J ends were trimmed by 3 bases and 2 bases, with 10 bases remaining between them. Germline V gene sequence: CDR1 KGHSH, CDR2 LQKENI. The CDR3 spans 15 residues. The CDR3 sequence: CASSPITGNTGELFF. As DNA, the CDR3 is TGTGCCAGCTCACCGATTACAGGAAACACCGGGGAGCTGTTTTTT.

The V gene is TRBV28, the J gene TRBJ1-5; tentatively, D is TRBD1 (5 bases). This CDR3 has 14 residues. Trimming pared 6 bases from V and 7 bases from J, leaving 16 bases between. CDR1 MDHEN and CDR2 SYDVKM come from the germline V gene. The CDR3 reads CASRVGGARQPQHF. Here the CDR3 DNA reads TGTGCCAGCAGGGTGGGAGGGGCCCGGCAGCCCCAGCATTTT.

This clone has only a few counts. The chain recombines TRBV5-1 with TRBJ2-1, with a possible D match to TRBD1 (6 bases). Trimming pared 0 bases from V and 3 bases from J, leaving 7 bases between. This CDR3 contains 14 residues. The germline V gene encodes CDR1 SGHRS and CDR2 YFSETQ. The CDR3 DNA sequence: TGCGCCAGCAGCTTGGTAGGGGGCTACAATGAGCAGTTCTTC. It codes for CASSLVGGYNEQFF. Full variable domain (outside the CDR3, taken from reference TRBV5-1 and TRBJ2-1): KAGVTQTPRYLIKTRGQQVTLSCSPISGHRSVSWYQQTPGQGLQFLFEYFSETQRNKGNFPGRFSGRQFSNSRSEMNVSTLELGDSALYLCASSLVGGYNEQFFGPGTRLTVL.

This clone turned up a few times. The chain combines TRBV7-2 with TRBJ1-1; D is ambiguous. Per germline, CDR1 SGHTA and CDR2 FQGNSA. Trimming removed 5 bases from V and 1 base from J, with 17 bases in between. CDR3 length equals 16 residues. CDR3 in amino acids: CASSQPQRAPNTEAFF. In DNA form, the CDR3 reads TGTGCCAGCAGCCAACCCCAAAGGGCACCGAACACTGAAGCTTTCTTT.

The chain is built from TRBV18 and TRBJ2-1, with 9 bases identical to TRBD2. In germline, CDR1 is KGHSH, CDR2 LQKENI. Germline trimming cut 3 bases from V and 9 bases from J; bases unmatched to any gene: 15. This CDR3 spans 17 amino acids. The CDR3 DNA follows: TGTGCCAGCTCACCGGTAGTTCGGCTAGCGGGAATGGGTGAGCAGTTCTTC. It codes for CASSPVVRLAGMGEQFF.

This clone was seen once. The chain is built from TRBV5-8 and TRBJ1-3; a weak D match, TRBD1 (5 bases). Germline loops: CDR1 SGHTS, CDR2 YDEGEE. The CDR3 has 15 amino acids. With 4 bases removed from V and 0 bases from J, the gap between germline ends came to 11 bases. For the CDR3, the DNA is TGTGCCAGCAGCCCGGACACCCTCTCTGGAAACACCATATATTTT. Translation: CASSPDTLSGNTIYF.

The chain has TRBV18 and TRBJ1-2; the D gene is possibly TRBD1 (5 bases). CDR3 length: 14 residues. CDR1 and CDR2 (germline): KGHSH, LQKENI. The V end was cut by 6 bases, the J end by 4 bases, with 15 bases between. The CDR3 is CASSTGQGSYGYTF. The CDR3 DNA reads TGTGCCAGCTCGACCGGGCAGGGCAGCTATGGCTACACCTTC.

CDR3 in DNA: TGTGCCAGCAGTTACTCGGGACAGGGGGCGGTTGGCTACACCTTC. Encoded protein: CASSYSGQGAVGYTF. The chain is built from TRBV6-6 and TRBJ1-2, with 12 nucleotides matching TRBD1. There are 15 residues in the CDR3. V dropped 0 bases and J dropped 7; count of bases not matched to a gene: 3. Germline CDR1 and CDR2: MNHNY and SVGAGI (reference sequence).

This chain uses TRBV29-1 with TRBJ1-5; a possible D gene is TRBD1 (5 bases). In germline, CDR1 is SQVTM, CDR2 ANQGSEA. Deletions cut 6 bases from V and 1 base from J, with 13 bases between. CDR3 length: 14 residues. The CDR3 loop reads CSVGGRGSNQPQHF. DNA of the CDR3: TGCAGCGTGGGGGGACGAGGGAGCAATCAGCCCCAGCATTTT.

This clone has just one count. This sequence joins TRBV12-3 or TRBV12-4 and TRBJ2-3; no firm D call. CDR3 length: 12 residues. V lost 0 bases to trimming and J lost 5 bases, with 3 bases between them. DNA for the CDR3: TGTGCCAGCAGTTTAGCGATAGATACGCAGTATTTT. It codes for CASSLAIDTQYF.

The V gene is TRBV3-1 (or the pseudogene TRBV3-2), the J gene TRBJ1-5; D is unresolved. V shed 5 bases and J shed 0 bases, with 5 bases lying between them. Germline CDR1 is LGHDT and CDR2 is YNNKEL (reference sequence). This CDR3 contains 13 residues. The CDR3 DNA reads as TGTGCCAGCAGCGTAAATAGCAATCAGCCCCAGCATTTT. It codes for CASSVNSNQPQHF.

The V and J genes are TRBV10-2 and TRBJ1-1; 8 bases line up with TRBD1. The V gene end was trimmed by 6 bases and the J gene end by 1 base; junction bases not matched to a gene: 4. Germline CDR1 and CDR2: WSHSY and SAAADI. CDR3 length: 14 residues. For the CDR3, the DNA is TGCGCCAGCAGAAGGACAGGGTCGAACACTGAAGCTTTCTTT. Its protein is CASRRTGSNTEAFF.

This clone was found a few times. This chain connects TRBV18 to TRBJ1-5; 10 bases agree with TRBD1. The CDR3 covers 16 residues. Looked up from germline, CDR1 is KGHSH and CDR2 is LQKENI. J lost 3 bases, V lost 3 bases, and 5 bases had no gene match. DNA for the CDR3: TGTGCCAGCTCACCTGGGACAGGGGCGGACAATCAGCCCCAGCATTTT. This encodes CASSPGTGADNQPQHF.

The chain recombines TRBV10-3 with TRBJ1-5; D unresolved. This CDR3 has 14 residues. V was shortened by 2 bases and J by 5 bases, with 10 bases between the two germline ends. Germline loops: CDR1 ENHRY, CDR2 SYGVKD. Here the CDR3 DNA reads TGTGCCATCAGTGAGCTTAACATCGATCAGCCCCAGCATTTT. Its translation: CAISELNIDQPQHF.

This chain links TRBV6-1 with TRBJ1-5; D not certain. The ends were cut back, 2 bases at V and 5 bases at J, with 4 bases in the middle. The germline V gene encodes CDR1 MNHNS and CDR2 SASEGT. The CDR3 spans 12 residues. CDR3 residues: CASSEFDQPQHF. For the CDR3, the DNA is TGTGCCAGCAGTGAATTCGATCAGCCCCAGCATTTT.

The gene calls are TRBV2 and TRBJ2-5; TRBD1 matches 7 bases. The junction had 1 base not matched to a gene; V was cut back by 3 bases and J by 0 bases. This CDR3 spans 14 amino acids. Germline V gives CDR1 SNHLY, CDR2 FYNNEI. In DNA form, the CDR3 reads TGTGCCAGCAGTGAGGACAGGTACCAAGAGACCCAGTACTTC. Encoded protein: CASSEDRYQETQYF.

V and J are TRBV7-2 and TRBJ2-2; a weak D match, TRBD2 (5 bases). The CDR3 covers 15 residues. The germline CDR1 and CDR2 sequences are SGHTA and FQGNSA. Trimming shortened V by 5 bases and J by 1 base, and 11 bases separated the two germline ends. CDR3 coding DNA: TGTGCCAGCAGCCGCGGACTGTTGAACACCGGGGAGCTGTTTTTT. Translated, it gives CASSRGLLNTGELFF.